This TCR beta chain was identified in a study of response to subunit inactivated influenza vaccine. CDR1 and CDR2 from the germline V gene are LNHNV and YYDKDF (reference sequence). The V end was cut by 0 bases, the J end by 1 base, with 9 bases between. The CDR3 extends over 16 amino acids. With regard to this clonotype: Its target is unknown.

General study results and limits: Authors suggested each seasonal flu vaccination may recruit only limited numbers of new T cells.

One entry per CDR3 protein results from TCRdb running MiXCR on the RT-PCR reads. The table shows 400,000 to 550,000 distinct CDR3 sequences, with 25% occurring only once. V and J are TRBV15 and TRBJ2-2; D is ambiguous. The sequencing here drew on CD4+ T cells sorted from PBMCs, taken 5 days after vaccination. This TCR derives from a man aged 45 to 65 who received an inactivated influenza vaccine. Written as DNA, the CDR3 is TGTGCCACCAGCAGAGAGATCCGACTGAACACCGGGGAGCTGTTTTTT. Translation gives CATSREIRLNTGELFF.